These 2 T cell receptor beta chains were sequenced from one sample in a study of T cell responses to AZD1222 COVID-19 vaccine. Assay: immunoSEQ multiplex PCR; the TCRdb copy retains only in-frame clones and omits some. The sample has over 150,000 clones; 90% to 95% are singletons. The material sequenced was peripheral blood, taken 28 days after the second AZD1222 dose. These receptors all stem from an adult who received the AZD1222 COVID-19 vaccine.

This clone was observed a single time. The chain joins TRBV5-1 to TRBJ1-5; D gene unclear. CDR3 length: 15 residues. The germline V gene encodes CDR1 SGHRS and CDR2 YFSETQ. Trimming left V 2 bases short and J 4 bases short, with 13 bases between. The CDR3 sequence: CASSFAGLANQPQHF. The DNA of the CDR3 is TGCGCCAGCAGCTTCGCCGGCTTAGCAAATCAGCCCCAGCATTTT.

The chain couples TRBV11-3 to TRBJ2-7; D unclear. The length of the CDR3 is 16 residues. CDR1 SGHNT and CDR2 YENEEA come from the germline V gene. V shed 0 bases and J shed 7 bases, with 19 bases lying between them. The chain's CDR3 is CASSLDSRVFDVEQYF. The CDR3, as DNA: TGTGCCAGCAGCTTAGATAGCCGGGTTTTTGATGTTGAGCAGTACTTC.